This T cell receptor beta chain stems from a study of T cells in tumors after PD-1 blockade. Points on this clone: Other DNA sequences in this specimen translate into the identical CDR3.

V lost 2 bases, J lost 7 bases, and 15 bases lay in between. The CDR3 is made up of 15 amino acids. Germline V gives CDR1 MDHEN, CDR2 SYDVKM. Method: immunoSEQ multiplex PCR; TCRdb's copy keeps in-frame clones and lacks some. The table includes approximately 9,300 clones, approximately 61% detected once. This sequence was found in a human donor with basal cell carcinoma. V and J are TRBV28 and TRBJ1-5; maybe TRBD1 (6 bases). Sequenced here: tumor tissue, sampled after anti-PD-1 treatment. This chain's CDR3 is CASSLGQGYRQPQHF. As DNA, the CDR3 is TGTGCCAGCAGTTTAGGGCAGGGGTACCGGCAGCCCCAGCATTTT.